The 8 T cell receptor beta chains reported below all come from one sample, sequenced in a study of blood T cell repertoires in COVID-19. Using immunoSEQ multiplex PCR, the repertoire was profiled, and TCRdb retains in-frame clones only, with some absent. This sample has around 120,000 clones, with 69% found just once. The sample consisted of peripheral blood. Receptors originate from a woman between 65 and 79 years old with acute or convalescent COVID-19.

This clone has ten or more counts. The V and J genes are TRBV19 and TRBJ1-2, with a possible D match to TRBD1 (5 bases). The V and J ends lost 6 bases and 4 bases respectively, with 18 bases between them. The CDR3 is 15 amino acids. Germline V gene lookup returns CDR1 LNHDA and CDR2 SQIVND (reference sequence). The CDR3 loop reads CASRVTARSPYGYTF. The DNA for the CDR3 is TGTGCCAGTAGGGTGACAGCCCGATCCCCCTATGGCTACACCTTC.

In regard to this clone: This CDR3 is also generated by other DNA sequences in the sample. The chain recombines TRBV4-1 with TRBJ2-1; TRBD2 matches 9 bases. CDR1 MGHRA and CDR2 YSYEKL come from the germline V gene. The CDR3 runs to 15 residues. J lost 4 bases, V lost 1 base, and 2 bases had no gene match. Here the CDR3 reads CASSQVAGAYNEQFF. DNA of the CDR3: TGCGCCAGCAGCCAAGTAGCGGGAGCGTACAATGAGCAGTTCTTC.

This chain joins TRBV6-2 or TRBV6-3 and TRBJ2-7, with D possibly matching TRBD2 (6 bases). The V end was cut by 2 bases, the J end by 7 bases, with 12 bases between. The CDR3 is 13 residues long. The germline V gene encodes CDR1 MNHEY and CDR2 SVGEGT. CDR3 protein: CASSYGGPREQYF. In nucleotides, the CDR3 is TGTGCCAGCAGTTACGGAGGGCCTCGTGAGCAGTACTTC.

At least ten counts were recorded for this clone. The rearrangement links TRBV28 to TRBJ1-5, with 7 nucleotides matching TRBD1. The CDR3 totals 15 residues. Unmatched junction bases numbered 9, after V lost 6 bases and J lost 4 bases. The germline gives CDR1 MDHEN, CDR2 SYDVKM. CDR3 in amino acids: CASSKIGGANQPQHF. As DNA, the CDR3 is TGTGCCAGCAGCAAAATAGGGGGCGCAAATCAGCCCCAGCATTTT. Using reference TRBV28 and TRBJ1-5 for the parts outside the CDR3, the full variable domain is DVKVTQSSRYLVKRTGEKVFLECVQDMDHENMFWYRQDPGLGLRLIYFSYDVKMKEKGDIPEGYSVSREKKERFSLILESASTNQTSMYLCASSKIGGANQPQHFGDGTRLSIL.

This clone has just a few counts. The chain carries TRBV18 and TRBJ1-2, with a weak D call TRBD1 (6 bases). The V gene's germline CDR1 is KGHSH and CDR2 LQKENI. V was clipped by 3 bases and J by 4 bases, with 12 bases between them. This CDR3 is 14 amino acids long. The CDR3 spells CASSPNRDTYGYTF. The CDR3 region has the DNA TGTGCCAGCTCACCTAACCGGGACACCTATGGCTACACCTTC.

This chain connects TRBV7-2 to TRBJ2-7; D is possibly TRBD1 (6 bases). Germline lookup yields CDR1 SGHTA and CDR2 FQGNSA. The CDR3 is 14 residues long. V was shortened by 1 base and J by 1 base, with 8 bases between the two germline ends. CDR3 nucleotides: TGTGCCAGCAGCTTAGGGACAGCTTCCTACGAGCAGTACTTC. Protein product: CASSLGTASYEQYF.

V is TRBV18 and J is TRBJ1-1; D possibly corresponds to TRBD1 (6 bases). The germline CDR1 and CDR2 sequences are KGHSH and LQKENI. CDR3 size: 15 residues. Trimming shortened V by 1 base and J by 5 bases, and 14 bases separated the two germline ends. CDR3 nucleotide sequence: TGTGCCAGCTCACCACGAAGGACAGAAGGTACTGAAGCTTTCTTT. Protein: CASSPRRTEGTEAFF.

The gene calls are TRBV2 and TRBJ1-5, with TRBD1 matching 12 bases. Trimming at V came to 7 bases and at J to 6 bases, leaving 10 bases not matched to a gene. CDR1 is SNHLY and CDR2 is FYNNEI in the germline V gene. CDR3 size: 16 residues. CDR3 in DNA: TGTGCCAGCACTCCCCTGGGACAGGGGGCGAGTCAGCCCCAGCATTTT. Its protein product is CASTPLGQGASQPQHF.